Listed here is a single TCR beta chain. Its specific antigen is unknown. Base quality data are lacking; no much larger clone is found one base away. Other nucleotide sequences from this sample produce the same CDR3. The receptor library was made with the immunoSEQ multiplex PCR assay. The multiplex PCR relied on a mix of 60 forward primers for TCR Vbeta segments and 13 reverse primers for TCR Jbeta segments. The CDR3 region of rearranged TCR beta genes was amplified from genomic DNA with a multiplex PCR assay. The amplified TCR beta libraries were sequenced on the Illumina HiSeq System as 87-base-pair reads. In the source study's methods: A later analysis counted approximately 74 million unique TCR beta chains across the 666 repertoires, and 10 million to 11 million of these chains were shared by at least two donors. To remove PCR and sequencing errors, raw reads were error-corrected and collapsed into unique sequences using a nearest-neighbor algorithm that merged closely related sequences. CDR3 sequences were aligned to IMGT reference sequences to assign V, D and J gene segments. For a sequence to be retained, at least a six-nucleotide match to both a V gene segment and a J gene segment was required. Rearrangements were called productive when the CDR3 lacked stop codons and stayed in frame with V and J; all others were non-productive. Following IMGT convention, CDR3 was defined as the stretch from the second conserved V-encoded cysteine to the conserved J-encoded phenylalanine. The earlier analysis of about 640 of the donors excluded any sequence lacking an unambiguous match to a single V gene segment. In an earlier analysis of 500 to 750 of the donors, V segments were called functional above 56.7% productive rearrangements and were called segregating when the between-donor standard deviation exceeded 5%. To diagnose cytomegalovirus status from the catalog of TCR beta chain sequences, a statistical classification framework was built. V and J gene assignment, in a later analysis, came from comparing TCR nucleotide sequences with IMGT/GENE-DB human TR gene sequences. The TCRdist pipeline was used in a later analysis to assign CDR3 sequences and most-parsimonious VDJ recombination scenarios. In a later analysis, each TCR beta chain was defined by its CDR3 amino acid sequence together with its V-gene family, and reads lacking a unique V-gene family were excluded. A later analysis removed roughly 590 highly shared, low-generation-probability nucleotide sequences to deal with suspected cross-contamination and a sequencing artifact. In a later analysis, a clonal expansion index for each public chain was calculated from normalized within-repertoire ranks of inferred template counts. In a later analysis, generation probabilities were computed with a VDJ recombination model fitted to out-of-frame rearrangements, and the resulting probabilities were checked against IGoR. Hypergeometric tests were used in a later analysis to score TCR-TCR, TCR-HLA and TCR-CMV co-occurrence, with a repertoire-size bias correction applied to the TCR pairs. To estimate false discovery rates, a later analysis permuted the HLA or CMV assignments 20 times. In a later analysis, co-occurring TCRs were grouped with DBSCAN, and TCRdist sequence similarity was added when clustering was performed within HLA-allele-positive subsets. For co-occurrence clustering, repertoires with fewer than 30,000 or more than 120,000 public chains were excluded, along with about five repertoires with anomalous nucleotide sharing. TCRdb re-hosts the immuneACCESS table, in-frame sequences only. Its copies lack some clones; in the studies checked, an unresolved V gene accounts for under half of them, and the cause for the rest is not known. V and J calls and clone size come straight from that table; D and trimming were deduced from the DNA. The sample table holds more than 150,000 clones, of which 75% to 90% were seen once. Of the sample, about 0.7% falls within the top ten clones.

In total, 600 or so healthy bone marrow donors made up the cohort. At the time of sampling, all cohort members were nominally healthy, though unrecorded immune exposures were likely present. The donor was CMV seronegative and was included in the group of around 320 seronegative cohort members. A peripheral blood sample was provided by each donor, and peripheral blood mononuclear cells were used for TCR beta sequencing. The Qiagen DNeasy Blood Extraction Kit was used to extract genomic DNA from the blood cell samples. This entry belongs to a study of cytomegalovirus exposure and HLA in healthy donors (TCRdb year 2017). Regarding the complete study: In an earlier analysis of roughly 590 of the donors, 250 to 300 Gb of sequence data and 100 million or so unique TCR beta sequences from 180 million or so T cells were reported. Using immunosequencing, the study profiled T cell repertoires from 500 to 800 subjects and related those repertoires to cytomegalovirus serostatus. In addition to the first cohort of 666 subjects, a separate validation cohort of approximately 120 different subjects was used. About 330 gigabases of sequencing data and 70 million to 95 million unique TCR sequences made up an early release that covered approximately 700 HLA-typed donors. Every repertoire in the discovery cohort had been generated on one and the same sequencing platform. Among over 350 genotyped donors of the cohort, an average of approximately 240,000 unique TCR beta nucleotide sequences were sequenced per donor, roughly 18% of them non-productive. The later analysis used no new phenotypic data to find candidate immune exposures, relying instead on TCR beta sequences and their occurrence across donors. In a later genetic analysis, genome-wide SNP genotypes for about 65% of the roughly 670 donors were used, and that subset was treated as a discovery cohort. An earlier analysis of a few hundred of the donors applied high-throughput TCR beta sequencing to assess whether each TCR beta V gene segment acted as functional or pseudogenic. Donor age, sex, ethnicity and CMV serostatus were compiled together with the repertoire data. A later analysis re-examined previously published TCR beta repertoires from just over 650 donors and added high-resolution HLA genotyping to investigate patterns of TCR occurrence. The study aimed to test whether signatures of past pathogen exposure could be identified by cataloging public T cell receptors. High-throughput TCR immunosequencing, statistical association of individual TCRs with disease status, and machine learning were combined to predict cytomegalovirus infection status. HLA typing covered class I and class II loci at four-digit resolution. Typing coverage differed by locus: A, B, C, DRB1 and DQB1 were typed in about 629-630 donors, DQA1 in roughly 500, DPA1 in 600 to 610, and DPB1 in approximately 450. The genetic ancestry cluster associated with self-reported Caucasian donors included over 65% of the roughly 400 genotyped donors. About five DR-DQ haplotypes were treated as single units for association and clustering because of strong linkage in the cohort. Study-wide conclusions, independent of this receptor: At a false discovery rate of 0.05, a later analysis linked around 15,000 TCR beta sequences to specific HLA alleles. Because some donors lacked HLA typing at each locus, the association tests relied only on the typed subset. A later analysis found that HLA-associated TCR beta chains were more clonally expanded and had lower generation probabilities than equally common non-associated chains. A group of highly shared sequence variants was considered likely to be a technical artifact of the sequencing pipeline. Because counts were too low, roughly 18 rarely observed V segments, including chromosome 9 orphons, were left out of the earlier analysis of about 620 of the donors. When HLA alleles, especially DR and DQ, strongly co-occurred, attributing TCR associations to individual alleles was difficult. A total of 150 or so TCR beta chains were listed by the study as associated with cytomegalovirus. The classifier was reported to diagnose cytomegalovirus status with high specificity and sensitivity in both the original cohort and the validation cohort. A further reported finding was that TCR beta sequences accurately predicted the HLA-A and HLA-B alleles for most subjects in the first cohort. In a later analysis, the rate of TCR association differed among HLA loci, with DRB1 alleles having the most associated TCRs and HLA-C alleles having the fewest. In a later genetic analysis, fewer N-insertions in productive TCRs were reported among donors in an Asian-associated ancestry cluster than the approximately 710-donor mean. In vitro tests confirmed that three of the cytomegalovirus-associated TCR beta chains recognize cytomegalovirus antigens. A later analysis reported that several top co-occurrence clusters appeared linked to parvovirus B19, influenza, CMV and Epstein-Barr virus. V-gene and J-gene trimming of TCR beta chains was associated with a missense DCLRE1C variant in a later genetic analysis, and the association was replicated in an independent cohort. Sequencing depth was assumed to be roughly uniform across donors in the presence/absence analyses, though that assumption may not hold. Most TCR sequences were observed very rarely across donors, whereas some public TCRs were present in many individuals. Only TCR beta chains were sequenced in this cohort, and the absence of alpha or paired-chain data limited detectable features. Correlated functional status among segregating V segments might be attributable to linkage disequilibrium, but an unknown experimental factor could not be ruled out. CMV serostatus was the only immune exposure information available for the cohort. An earlier analysis of approximately 570 of the donors showed that most TCR beta V segments appeared in productive rearrangements either about 87% or about 30% of the time, which broadly matched IMGT annotations. The authors suggested that the approach could potentially be extended to other disease states and immunological phenotypes. A later analysis found that most CMV-associated TCR beta chains appeared HLA-restricted, with HLA associations seemingly driven largely by CMV exposure. Some IMGT-functional V segments, including TRBV6-2 and TRBV6-3, could not be distinguished by the 87-base-pair reads and were therefore excluded.

CDR1 and CDR2 are read off the germline V gene as SGHVS and FQNEAQ. A distance of 20 bases separates the germline ends of V and J, which lose 7 bases and 1 base respectively. The CDR3, cysteine through phenylalanine, is 17 amino acids long. The only DNA kept is the CDR3, 51 bases in frame from the first base. The rearrangement combines TRBV7-8 with TRBJ2-4, with no confidently assigned D gene. Sequencing used PBMCs. The receptor's source is a boy aged 5-17 years in good health and CMV-seronegative. The sequenced DNA is TGTGCCAGCACCCAATCGCTGCGTCTCGGGGCCAAAAACATTCAGTACTTC. Translated, this is CASTQSLRLGAKNIQYF.